A single sample is the source of the 29 T cell receptor beta chains below, sequenced in a study of T cell repertoires in cytomegalovirus infection. TCRdb re-called the reads through MiXCR, storing one row per CDR3 protein. Counted here are around 430,000 distinct CDR3 sequences, about 42% occurring once; the ten biggest clones make up about 39%. For these TCRs, the target antigens are not known. This sample comprised cultured PBMCs, obtained from culture after CMV antigen stimulation. The receptors shown here come from a human donor in good health (CMV status not recorded). Some clones in this sample may be carry-over from other donors' samples.

The CDR3, as DNA: TGTGCCAGCACCGCGGTGGGTGAAAAACTGTTTTTT. This encodes CASTAVGEKLFF. J is TRBJ1-4 and V is TRBV12-3 or TRBV12-4; D is unclear. The CDR3 length is 12 residues. The V gene lost 7 bases and the J gene lost 7 bases, with 10 bases spanning the gap.

This clonotype was detected once. Lacking the conserved final phenylalanine or tryptophan, this CDR3 likely reflects a read error. The V gene is TRBV12-3 or TRBV12-4, the J gene TRBJ1-5; the D gene is possibly TRBD1 (5 bases). V lost 7 bases to trimming and J lost 7 bases, with 14 bases between them. The length of the CDR3 is 13 residues. For the CDR3, the DNA is TGTGCCAGCACCACAGGTTTGATCCAGCCCCAGCATTAT. It specifies CASTTGLIQPQHY.

This clonotype occurred once. V and J are TRBV7-4 and TRBJ1-1, with 9 bases matching TRBD1. Trimming removed 5 bases from V and 1 base from J; junction bases left unmatched: 5. CDR3 length: 15 amino acids. Germline CDR1 SGHVT, CDR2 SQSDAQ. The CDR3 reads CASSPTDRGNTEAFF. The CDR3 bases are TGTGCCAGCAGCCCGACGGACAGGGGGAACACTGAAGCTTTCTTT.

There are a few counts of this clonotype. The genes are TRBV11-2 and TRBJ2-5, with 7 positions matching TRBD1. The CDR3 sequence is 15 residues long. Trimming took 3 bases from V and 0 from J; bases not matched to a gene: 4. The germline CDR1 and CDR2 sequences are SGHAT and FQNNGV. The CDR3 sequence is CASSFTGVYQETQYF. The CDR3 nucleotides read TGTGCCAGCAGCTTTACAGGGGTCTACCAAGAGACCCAGTACTTC.

The chain recombines TRBV6-2 or TRBV6-3 with TRBJ2-1; a weak D match, TRBD1 (6 bases). Germline CDR1 is MNHEY and CDR2 is SVGEGT. The CDR3 is made up of 13 amino acids. CDR3 protein: CGTALSSYNEQFF. In nucleotides, the CDR3 is TGTGGGACAGCCCTGAGCTCCTACAATGAGCAGTTCTTC.

The rearrangement links TRBV20-1 to TRBJ2-3, with TRBD2 matching over 8 bases. CDR3 length: 15 amino acids. Germline lookup yields CDR1 DFQATT and CDR2 SNEGSKA (reference sequence). J gave up 1 base and V 1 base, and 4 bases lay outside the gene matches. CDR3 sequence (DNA): TGCAGTGCTAGAGGCGCAGCGGGGGGCACAGATACGCAGTATTTT. Its protein is CSARGAAGGTDTQYF.

The chain recombines TRBV18 with TRBJ1-1; D unclear. This CDR3 spans 14 amino acids. V shed 3 bases and J shed 8 bases, with 16 bases lying between them. Germline values: CDR1 KGHSH, CDR2 LQKENI. In DNA, the CDR3 is TGTGCCAGCTCACCTTACCGGGGAACAGACGAAGCTTTCTTT. This codes for CASSPYRGTDEAFF.

The chain is built from TRBV7-7 and TRBJ2-2; D is perhaps TRBD1 or TRBD2 (6 bases each). Trimming cost V 5 bases and J 4 bases, with 14 bases left between them. This CDR3 contains 15 residues. The V gene's germline CDR1 is SSHAT and CDR2 FNYEAQ (reference sequence). The CDR3 sequence: CASSLQGRSTGELFF. In DNA, the CDR3 is TGTGCCAGCAGCCTGCAGGGGAGGTCCACCGGGGAGCTGTTTTTT.

J is TRBJ1-6 and V is TRBV7-3, with D maybe TRBD1 (5 bases). Trimming cost V 2 bases and J 7 bases, with 18 bases left between them. Germline CDR1 is SGHTA and CDR2 is FQGTGA. The length of the CDR3 is 17 residues. This CDR3 reads CASSLVGGPLYNSPLHF. CDR3 sequence (DNA): TGTGCCAGCAGCTTAGTCGGGGGTCCCCTTTACAATTCACCCCTCCACTTT.

V is TRBV3-1 and J is TRBJ2-1; 16 positions agree with TRBD2. CDR1 LGHDT and CDR2 YNNKEL come from the germline V gene (reference sequence). This CDR3 has 19 amino acids. The V and J ends lost 4 bases and 4 bases, in that order; junction bases with no gene match: 10. CDR3 loop: CASSRLGLAGGLPYNEQFF. The CDR3 DNA reads as TGTGCCAGCAGCCGGTTGGGACTAGCGGGGGGGCTGCCATACAATGAGCAGTTCTTC.

V and J are TRBV7-8 and TRBJ2-7; D not certain. The CDR3 covers 13 residues. The V gene lost 3 bases and the J gene lost 3 bases, with 9 bases spanning the gap. The germline V gene has CDR1 SGHVS and CDR2 FQNEAQ. The CDR3 DNA sequence: TGTGCCAGCAGCTTTAACATCATCTACGAGCAGTACTTC. Amino acid sequence: CASSFNIIYEQYF.

V usage is TRBV7-8 and J usage is TRBJ1-5; 8 nucleotides agree with TRBD1. The CDR3 has 16 residues. Germline V gives CDR1 SGHVS, CDR2 FQNEAQ. Unmatched junction bases numbered 8, after V lost 4 bases and J lost 3 bases. The DNA for the CDR3 is TGTGCCAGCAGCTACCGCCGGGACAGGTACAATCAGCCCCAGCATTTT. This translates into CASSYRRDRYNQPQHF. The full variable domain, in which reference TRBV7-8 and TRBJ1-5 provide the parts outside the CDR3, is GAGVSQSPRYKVAKRGQDVALRCDPISGHVSLFWYQQALGQGPEFLTYFQNEAQLDKSGLPSDRFFAERPEGSVSTLKIQRTQQEDSAVYLCASSYRRDRYNQPQHFGDGTRLSIL.

This rearrangement joins TRBV19 to TRBJ1-2, with 7 bases identical to TRBD1. There are 15 residues in the CDR3. Germline V gene sequence: CDR1 LNHDA, CDR2 SQIVND (reference sequence). With 4 bases clipped from V and 4 bases from J, the junction kept 9 bases outside the gene matches. The CDR3 bases are TGTGCCAGTAGTAGGCAATACAGGGGATTCTATGGCTACACCTTC. Protein product: CASSRQYRGFYGYTF.

This sequence joins TRBV7-2 and TRBJ2-2, with TRBD2 matching 11 bases. After removal of 7 bases from V and 7 bases from J, the junction contained 17 bases not matched to a gene. The CDR3 is 18 amino acids. The germline V gene encodes CDR1 SGHTA and CDR2 FQGNSA. CDR3 residues: CASTLTTSGSTGVGELFF. CDR3 nucleotide sequence: TGTGCCAGCACCTTGACTACTAGCGGGAGCACGGGGGTCGGGGAGCTGTTTTTT.

This clonotype appeared many times. This rearrangement joins TRBV7-2 to TRBJ2-1; 9 positions agree with TRBD2. J was trimmed by 1 base and V by 5 bases; bases with no gene match: 15. From germline, CDR1 is SGHTA and CDR2 FQGNSA. CDR3 length: 19 amino acids. CDR3 region: CASSPREREVTGSYNEQFF. The CDR3 bases are TGTGCCAGCAGCCCCCGTGAGCGGGAGGTCACCGGGTCCTACAATGAGCAGTTCTTC. The full variable domain, rest sourced from reference TRBV7-2 and TRBJ2-1, is GAGVSQSPSNKVTEKGKDVELRCDPISGHTALYWYRQSLGQGLEFLIYFQGNSAPDKSGLPSDRFSAERTGGSVSTLTIQRTQQEDSAVYLCASSPREREVTGSYNEQFFGPGTRLTVL.

This clonotype appeared many times. V usage is TRBV7-2 and J usage is TRBJ1-2, with 8 bases lining up with TRBD1. The ends lost 4 bases at V and 4 bases at J; junction bases unmatched: 8. Per germline, CDR1 SGHTA and CDR2 FQGNSA. This CDR3 spans 15 amino acids. The CDR3 DNA is TGTGCCAGCAGCTACCGACAGGGGTGGACCTATGGCTACACCTTC. Protein: CASSYRQGWTYGYTF. The entire variable domain, with the rest obtained from reference TRBV7-2 and TRBJ1-2, is as follows: GAGVSQSPSNKVTEKGKDVELRCDPISGHTALYWYRQSLGQGLEFLIYFQGNSAPDKSGLPSDRFSAERTGGSVSTLTIQRTQQEDSAVYLCASSYRQGWTYGYTFGSGTRLTVV.

This sequence joins TRBV5-1 and TRBJ2-3; 10 bases align to TRBD2. CDR3 length: 15 amino acids. With 7 bases clipped from V and 3 bases from J, the junction kept 8 bases outside the gene matches. CDR1 is SGHRS, CDR2 YFSETQ, per germline. The CDR3 sequence: CASQSGSGGTDTQYF. DNA for the CDR3: TGCGCCAGCCAGTCCGGTAGCGGGGGGACAGATACGCAGTATTTT. Full variable domain (missing parts from reference TRBV5-1 and TRBJ2-3): KAGVTQTPRYLIKTRGQQVTLSCSPISGHRSVSWYQQTPGQGLQFLFEYFSETQRNKGNFPGRFSGRQFSNSRSEMNVSTLELGDSALYLCASQSGSGGTDTQYFGPGTRLTVL.

V and J are TRBV12-3 or TRBV12-4 and TRBJ1-1; D possibly corresponds to TRBD1 (6 bases). Trimming removed 2 bases at V and 0 bases at J, with 10 bases between. This CDR3 has 15 amino acids. DNA of the CDR3: TGTGCCAGCAGTTTAAGCAACAGGGTGAACACTGAAGCTTTCTTT. Protein product: CASSLSNRVNTEAFF.

This clonotype turned up a few times. In nucleotides, the CDR3 is TGTGCCAGCAGTCCCTCCAGACTTCTAGCGGCTTACAATGAGCAGTTCTTC. Its protein is CASSPSRLLAAYNEQFF. This chain joins TRBV12-3 or TRBV12-4 and TRBJ2-1; 7 nucleotides match TRBD2. Trimming took 5 bases from V and 4 from J; bases not matched to a gene: 14. The CDR3 covers 17 residues.

Only a few counts were recorded for this clonotype. The CDR3 here is CAIGTGGYEQYF. The CDR3 DNA follows: TGTGCCATCGGGACAGGGGGCTACGAGCAGTACTTC. This sequence joins TRBV10-3 and TRBJ2-7; TRBD1 matches 11 bases. There are 12 residues in the CDR3. In germline, CDR1 is ENHRY, CDR2 SYGVKD. Trimming took 8 bases from V and 3 from J; bases not matched to a gene: 0.

This clonotype came up a few times. The chain uses TRBV19 and TRBJ2-1, with 7 positions matching TRBD2. After removal of 5 bases from V and 7 bases from J, the junction contained 14 bases not matched to a gene. The CDR3 contains 16 residues. In germline, CDR1 is LNHDA, CDR2 SQIVND (reference sequence). As DNA, the CDR3 is TGTGCCAGTAGTCCTGAATGGGGGGGGGTGGGGAATGAGCAGTTCTTC. Protein sequence: CASSPEWGGVGNEQFF.

The chain has TRBV12-3 or TRBV12-4 and TRBJ2-6, with 7 bases matching TRBD1. J was trimmed by 2 bases and V by 6 bases; bases with no gene match: 19. This CDR3 contains 20 residues. The CDR3 loop is CASSRILLTGKVAGANVLTF. The CDR3 DNA reads TGTGCCAGCAGCCGAATTCTTCTGACAGGGAAGGTGGCTGGGGCCAACGTCCTGACTTTC.

This clonotype was seen more than once but under ten times. The chain links TRBV7-6 to TRBJ1-1; no clear D gene. CDR1 SGHVS and CDR2 FNYEAQ come from the germline V gene. The CDR3 loop spans 17 amino acids. Trimming pared 2 bases from V and 4 bases from J, leaving 20 bases between. DNA for the CDR3: TGTGCCAGCAGCTTAATCGCCCCAGGCGATCGGGGCACTGAAGCTTTCTTT. Translated: CASSLIAPGDRGTEAFF.

The V and J genes are TRBV20-1 and TRBJ2-1; D might be TRBD1 (6 bases). The CDR3 runs 15 residues. Germline CDR1 is DFQATT and CDR2 is SNEGSKA (reference sequence). V was clipped by 6 bases and J by 7 bases, with 22 bases between them. The CDR3 DNA is TGCAGTGCCAATGGGTTGCGTATGAGGGGGAATGAGCAGTTCTTC. Translating it yields CSANGLRMRGNEQFF.

This clonotype turned up a few times. This chain connects TRBV6-1 to TRBJ2-3, with TRBD2 identical over 7 bases. This CDR3 spans 15 amino acids. V was clipped by 5 bases and J by 3 bases; unmatched bases: 8. Germline CDR1 MNHNS, CDR2 SASEGT. In nucleotides, the CDR3 is TGTGCCAGCAGTTCCCCGGGGAGGGCTACAGATACGCAGTATTTT. This translates into CASSSPGRATDTQYF.

This chain uses TRBV6-6 with TRBJ2-3, with D perhaps given as TRBD1 or TRBD2 (6 bases each). The germline V gene encodes CDR1 MNHNY and CDR2 SVGAGI (reference sequence). The germline V and J ends were trimmed by 2 bases and 1 base, with 13 bases remaining between them. CDR3 length: 16 residues. For the CDR3, the DNA is TGTGCCAGCAGTTACAAAGGGGGGTTCGGCACAGATACGCAGTATTTT. Translated, it gives CASSYKGGFGTDTQYF.

The V and J genes are TRBV27 and TRBJ1-2; D call uncertain. Germline CDR1 MNHEY, CDR2 SMNVEV (reference sequence). The CDR3 totals 13 residues. Trimming took 6 bases from V and 7 from J, leaving 15 bases between them. The CDR3 DNA follows: TGTGCCAGCAGCATCGGACGCCTGGGTGGCTACACCTTC. This sequence encodes CASSIGRLGGYTF.

This chain uses TRBV28 with TRBJ2-2; D unclear. With 6 bases removed from V and 6 bases from J, the gap between germline ends came to 8 bases. This CDR3 comprises 12 residues. Germline V gene sequence: CDR1 MDHEN, CDR2 SYDVKM. As DNA, the CDR3 is TGTGCCAGCAGCAACCTGTCCGGGGAGCTGTTTTTT. Its protein is CASSNLSGELFF.

This clonotype was detected only a few times. V is TRBV6-1 and J is TRBJ1-2, with no clear D. There are 14 residues in the CDR3. V lost 3 bases to trimming and J lost 0 bases, with 8 bases between them. Germline V CDR1 and CDR2: MNHNS, SASEGT. The CDR3 region has the DNA TGTGCCAGCAGTGAGGGAGGTTCTAACTATGGCTACACCTTC. This gives the protein CASSEGGSNYGYTF.